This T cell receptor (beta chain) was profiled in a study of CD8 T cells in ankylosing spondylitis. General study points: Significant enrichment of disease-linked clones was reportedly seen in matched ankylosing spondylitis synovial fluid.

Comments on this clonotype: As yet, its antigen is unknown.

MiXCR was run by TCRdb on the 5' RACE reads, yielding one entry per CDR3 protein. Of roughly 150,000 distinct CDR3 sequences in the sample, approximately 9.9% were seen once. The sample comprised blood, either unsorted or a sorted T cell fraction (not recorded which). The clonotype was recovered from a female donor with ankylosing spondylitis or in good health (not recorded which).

The CDR3 loop reads CASCGSPNNEQFF. The CDR3 DNA reads TGTGCCAGCTGTGGCTCGCCAAACAATGAGCAGTTCTTC. The chain carries TRBV28 and TRBJ2-1; D is ambiguous. Trimming took 8 bases from V and 5 from J, leaving 13 bases between them. In germline, CDR1 is MDHEN, CDR2 SYDVKM. The CDR3 is made up of 13 amino acids.